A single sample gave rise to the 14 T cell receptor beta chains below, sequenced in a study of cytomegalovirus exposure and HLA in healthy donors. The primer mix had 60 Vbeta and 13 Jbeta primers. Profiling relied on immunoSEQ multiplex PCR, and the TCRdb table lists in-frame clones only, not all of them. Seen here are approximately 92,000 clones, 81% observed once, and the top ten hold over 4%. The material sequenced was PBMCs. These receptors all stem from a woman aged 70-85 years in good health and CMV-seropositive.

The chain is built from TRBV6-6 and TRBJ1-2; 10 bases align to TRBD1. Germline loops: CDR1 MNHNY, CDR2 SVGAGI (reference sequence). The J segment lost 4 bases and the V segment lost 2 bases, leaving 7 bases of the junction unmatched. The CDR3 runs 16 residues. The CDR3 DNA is TGTGCCAGCAGTTACCCGCAGGACAGGGGGACCTATGGCTACACCTTC. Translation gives CASSYPQDRGTYGYTF.

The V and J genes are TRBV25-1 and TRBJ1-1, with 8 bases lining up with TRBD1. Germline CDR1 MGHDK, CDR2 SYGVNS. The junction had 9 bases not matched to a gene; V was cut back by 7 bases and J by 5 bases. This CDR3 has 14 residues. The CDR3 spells CASIGRTGITEAFF. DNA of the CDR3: TGTGCCAGCATAGGTCGGACAGGGATAACTGAAGCTTTCTTT.

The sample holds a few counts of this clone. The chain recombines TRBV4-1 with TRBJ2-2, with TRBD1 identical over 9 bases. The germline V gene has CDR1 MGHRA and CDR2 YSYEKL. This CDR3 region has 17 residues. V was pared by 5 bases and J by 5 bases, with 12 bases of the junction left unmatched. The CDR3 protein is CASSKKWTGDGTGELFF. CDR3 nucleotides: TGCGCCAGCAGCAAAAAGTGGACAGGGGATGGTACCGGGGAGCTGTTTTTT.

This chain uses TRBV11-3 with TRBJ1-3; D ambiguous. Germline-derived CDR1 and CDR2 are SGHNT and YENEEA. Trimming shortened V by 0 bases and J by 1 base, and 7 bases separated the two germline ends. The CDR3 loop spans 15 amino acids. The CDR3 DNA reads TGTGCCAGCAGCTTAGAATCCGGTTCTGGAAACACCATATATTTT. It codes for CASSLESGSGNTIYF. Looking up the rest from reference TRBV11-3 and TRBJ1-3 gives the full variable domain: EAGVVQSPRYKIIEKKQPVAFWCNPISGHNTLYWYLQNLGQGPELLIRYENEEAVDDSQLPKDRFSAERLKGVDSTLKIQPAELGDSAVYLCASSLESGSGNTIYFGEGSWLTVV.

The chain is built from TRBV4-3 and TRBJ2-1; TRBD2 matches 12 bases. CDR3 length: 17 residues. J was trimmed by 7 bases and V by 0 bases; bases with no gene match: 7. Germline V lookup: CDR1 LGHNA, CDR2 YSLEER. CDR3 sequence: CASSQETSGSSVNEQFF. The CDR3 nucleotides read TGCGCCAGCAGCCAAGAGACTAGCGGGAGCTCAGTAAATGAGCAGTTCTTC.

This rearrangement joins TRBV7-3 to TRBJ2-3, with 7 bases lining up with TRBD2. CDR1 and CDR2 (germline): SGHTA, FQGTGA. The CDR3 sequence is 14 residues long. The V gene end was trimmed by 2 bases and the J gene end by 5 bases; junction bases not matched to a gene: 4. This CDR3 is CASSLQRGGDTQYF. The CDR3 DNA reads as TGTGCCAGCAGCTTACAGCGGGGCGGAGATACGCAGTATTTT.

The CDR3 DNA reads as TGTGCCAGCAGTTCGACAGGGGGTTCCTACGAGCAGTACTTC. It is translated as CASSSTGGSYEQYF. V usage is TRBV6-5 and J usage is TRBJ2-7, with 9 bases matching TRBD1. This CDR3 has 14 residues. V lost 4 bases to trimming and J lost 1 base; unmatched junction nucleotides: 2. CDR1 is MNHEY and CDR2 is SVGAGI in the germline V gene.

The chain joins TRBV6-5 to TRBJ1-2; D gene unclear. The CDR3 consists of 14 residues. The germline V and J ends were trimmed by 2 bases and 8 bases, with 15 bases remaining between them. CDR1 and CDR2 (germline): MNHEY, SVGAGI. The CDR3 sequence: CASSYGPGSGGYTF. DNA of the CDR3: TGTGCCAGCAGTTACGGTCCAGGTTCGGGAGGCTACACCTTC.

Here the CDR3 reads CASSADRVEAFF. CDR3 nucleotides: TGTGCCAGCAGCGCGGACAGGGTGGAAGCTTTCTTT. The genes are TRBV11-1 and TRBJ1-1; 8 bases line up with TRBD1. Germline V gene lookup returns CDR1 SGHAT and CDR2 FQDESV (reference sequence). Trimming at V came to 5 bases and at J to 8 bases, leaving 4 bases not matched to a gene. The CDR3 loop spans 12 amino acids.

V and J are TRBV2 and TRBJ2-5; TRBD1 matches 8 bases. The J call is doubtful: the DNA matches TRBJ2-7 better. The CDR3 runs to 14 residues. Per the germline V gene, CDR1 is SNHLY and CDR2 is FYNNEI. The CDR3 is CASTADRATYEQYF. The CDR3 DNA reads TGTGCCAGCACTGCGGACAGGGCCACCTACGAGCAGTACTTC.

In nucleotides, the CDR3 is TGTGCCAGCAGTGTTGGGACTAGCGGCACAGATACGCAGTATTTT. Translated, it gives CASSVGTSGTDTQYF. The chain uses TRBV6-1 and TRBJ2-3; 10 bases agree with TRBD2. The junction had 2 bases not matched to a gene; V was cut back by 4 bases and J by 1 base. CDR3 size: 15 residues. Germline V CDR1 and CDR2: MNHNS, SASEGT.

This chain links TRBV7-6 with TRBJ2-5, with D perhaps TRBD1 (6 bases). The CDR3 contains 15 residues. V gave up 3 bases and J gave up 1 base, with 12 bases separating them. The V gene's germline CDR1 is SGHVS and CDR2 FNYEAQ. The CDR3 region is CASSFSRQVQETQYF. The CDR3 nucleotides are TGTGCCAGCAGCTTTTCCAGACAGGTCCAAGAGACCCAGTACTTC.

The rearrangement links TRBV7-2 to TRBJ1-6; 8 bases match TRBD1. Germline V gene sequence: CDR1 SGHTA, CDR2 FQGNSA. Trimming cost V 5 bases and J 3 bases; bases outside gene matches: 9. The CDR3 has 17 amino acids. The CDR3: CASSRGTGGVYNSPLHF. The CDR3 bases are TGTGCCAGCAGCCGGGGGACAGGAGGGGTCTATAATTCACCCCTCCACTTT.

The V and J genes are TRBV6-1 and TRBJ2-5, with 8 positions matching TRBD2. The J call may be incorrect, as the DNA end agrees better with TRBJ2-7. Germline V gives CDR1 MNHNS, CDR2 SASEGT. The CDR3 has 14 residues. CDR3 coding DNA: TGTGCCAGCAGTGAATCGGGGGGGAGGTACGAGCAGTACTTC. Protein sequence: CASSESGGRYEQYF.